These 8 T cell receptor beta chains came from one sample sequenced in a study of T-cell reconstitution after alpha-beta-depleted transplantation in children. A library of TCRbeta sequences, prepared with unique molecular identifiers, was generated. TCRdb reprocessed the PCR reads via MiXCR and lists one record per CDR3 protein. The table shows approximately 400,000 distinct CDR3 sequences, with approximately 11% occurring only once. The starting material was PBMCs from the stem cell graft donor, obtained from the stem cell graft. Every receptor here comes from a human donor who donated a stem cell graft to a child with acute myeloid leukemia.

This clonotype was counted a few times. CDR3 sequence reads: CASSPLPGAEQYV. The CDR3 nucleotides are TGCGCCAGCAGCCCACTCCCAGGGGCCGAGCAGTACGTC. The chain has TRBV4-1 and TRBJ2-7, with D possibly matching TRBD1 (6 bases). V lost 4 bases and J lost 6, with 13 bases in between. This CDR3 has 13 residues. Germline V CDR1 and CDR2: MGHRA, YSYEKL.

About this clonotype itself: No conserved phenylalanine or tryptophan ends this CDR3, so it is likely a read error. V usage is TRBV5-1 and J usage is TRBJ2-1, with a weak D call TRBD2 (5 bases). Germline V gene data show CDR1 as SGHRS and CDR2 as YFSETQ. The V gene lost 0 bases and the J gene lost 4 bases, with 8 bases spanning the gap. The CDR3 is 14 residues long. The CDR3 sequence is CASSLARGYNEQFC. In nucleotides, the CDR3 is TGCGCCAGCAGCTTGGCCCGGGGATACAATGAGCAGTTCTGC.

This clonotype came up a few times. The CDR3 is CASSYYDSLEQYV. CDR3 nucleotide sequence: TGTGCCAGCAGTTACTATGACAGCCTCGAGCAGTACGTC. The V and J genes are TRBV6-2 or TRBV6-3 and TRBJ2-7; D perhaps matches TRBD1 (5 bases). The CDR3 contains 13 residues. Germline CDR1 and CDR2: MNHEY and SVGEGT. Trimming cost V 1 base and J 6 bases, with 10 bases left between them.

In this sample, this clonotype turned up many times. This chain uses TRBV20-1 with TRBJ1-2, with unresolved D. Germline CDR1 and CDR2: DFQATT and SNEGSKA (reference sequence). This CDR3 is built from 13 residues. Trimming removed 6 bases at V and 2 bases at J, with 13 bases between. CDR3 region: CSARVGFNYGYTF. The CDR3 region has the DNA TGCAGTGCCCGGGTGGGATTCAACTATGGCTACACCTTC.

This clonotype was counted between two and nine times. The J gene is TRBJ2-3, the V gene TRBV2, with TRBD1 matching over 8 bases. V shed 6 bases, J shed 1 base, and the junction held 9 bases outside the gene matches. The V gene's germline CDR1 is SNHLY and CDR2 FYNNEI. CDR3 length: 16 amino acids. Written as DNA, the CDR3 is TGTGCCAGCAGGGACGGACAGGGAAGGGGCACAGATACGCAGTATTTT. Its translation: CASRDGQGRGTDTQYF.

A remark on this clonotype: The conserved phenylalanine or tryptophan is not found at the CDR3 terminus, so this likely reflects a read error. This chain uses TRBV6-1 with TRBJ2-1, with 7 nucleotides matching TRBD1. J gave up 8 bases and V 6 bases, and 10 bases lay outside the gene matches. CDR3 size: 14 residues. From germline, CDR1 is MNHNS and CDR2 SASEGT. This chain's CDR3 is CASSRSNRGDEQFY. The CDR3 region has the DNA TGTGCCAGCAGCCGCTCCAACAGGGGAGATGAGCAGTTCTAC.

Comment on this clonotype: A much larger clone lies one base from this, so it may be a read error. J is TRBJ2-1 and V is TRBV20-1; TRBD2 matches at 11 bases. The CDR3 spans 15 residues. Losses at the gene ends were 4 bases for V and 2 bases for J; bases not matched to a gene: 4. Per germline, CDR1 DFQATT and CDR2 SNEGSKA (reference sequence). CDR3 nucleotides: TGCAGTGCTATCCCACTAGCGGGGGCCTACAATGAGCAGTTCTTC. Residues: CSAIPLAGAYNEQFF.

This clonotype was detected a few times. The chain uses TRBV29-1 and TRBJ2-1, with 10 bases fitting TRBD2. Trimming at V came to 3 bases and at J to 10 bases, leaving 12 bases not matched to a gene. The CDR3 length is 15 residues. The V gene's germline CDR1 is SQVTM and CDR2 ANQGSEA. In DNA, the CDR3 is TGCAGCGTTGAGATTTGGAGCGGGAGGGCCTTGGAGCAGTTCTTC. The encoded protein is CSVEIWSGRALEQFF.